The clone carrying this T cell receptor (beta chain) came up a few times. This specimen comes from a study of blood T cells in healthy people across ages. Looked up from germline, CDR1 is SGHTA and CDR2 is FQGNSA. V was pared by 0 bases and J by 2 bases, with 14 bases between. The CDR3 has 16 residues. PCR was performed a second time for roughly 7 to 11 cycles using a sample-barcoded 5' primer and a J-beta primer mix. A template-switch adaptor containing 12 random nucleotides labeled each cDNA molecule. TCRdb called the 5' RACE reads again in MiXCR, with one record for every CDR3 protein. The sample lists about 800,000 distinct CDR3 sequences; roughly 25% were seen once. Each of the donors had 9 to 10 milliliters of peripheral blood drawn into EDTA-treated Vacutainer tubes. The same data also contributed to another study, on T cells of mothers and their children. That study reports: The sample comes from fewer than 10 healthy Caucasian donors: mothers and children.

The receptor was isolated from a boy between 10 and 17 years old in good health. The chain recombines TRBV7-2 with TRBJ2-7, with D possibly TRBD1 on 6 matching bases. The sequenced sample consisted of blood. The CDR3 sequence: CASSLASGTPTYEQYF. The CDR3 coding sequence is TGTGCCAGCAGCTTAGCTTCCGGGACACCTACCTACGAGCAGTACTTC.